Listed here are 20 T cell receptor beta chains from one sample, sequenced in a study of PD-L1 blockade in urothelial cancer. Documented time point: pretreatment peripheral blood. Libraries were prepared by immunoSEQ multiplex PCR; TCRdb keeps only in-frame clonotypes and omits some of them. The sample records approximately 100,000 clones, 80% to 90% being singletons. The specimen comprised PBMCs, sampled around atezolizumab (anti-PD-L1) treatment. The receptors here all came from a woman at least 80 years old with urothelial cancer.

The rearrangement uses TRBV27 and TRBJ2-3; 8 bases are shared with TRBD2. The CDR3 is 16 amino acids. Losses at the gene ends were 2 bases for V and 1 base for J; bases not matched to a gene: 5. The V gene's germline CDR1 is MNHEY and CDR2 SMNVEV (reference sequence). The CDR3 DNA sequence: TGTGCCAGCAGTTTAGCCGGGACTAGAGGCACAGATACGCAGTATTTT. This encodes CASSLAGTRGTDTQYF.

The chain uses TRBV6-6 and TRBJ1-2, with 8 bases lining up with TRBD1. V gave up 5 bases and J gave up 3 bases; unmatched junction bases: 2. The germline V gene encodes CDR1 MNHNY and CDR2 SVGAGI (reference sequence). CDR3 length equals 13 residues. CDR3 DNA sequence: TGTGCCAGCAGTCCAGGGGGCGACTATGGCTACACCTTC. Protein sequence: CASSPGGDYGYTF.

V gene TRBV6-6 combines with J gene TRBJ1-2, with a possible D match to TRBD1 (6 bases). Trimming left V 5 bases short and J 6 bases short, with 13 bases between. Germline V CDR1 and CDR2: MNHNY, SVGAGI (reference sequence). CDR3 length: 13 amino acids. This chain's CDR3 is CASSPDRDHGYTF. In nucleotides, the CDR3 is TGTGCCAGCAGTCCGGACAGAGACCATGGCTACACCTTC.

This clone has just one count. This chain joins TRBV9 and TRBJ2-5; 10 bases are shared with TRBD2. The CDR3 is 14 amino acids. Trimming cost V 4 bases and J 4 bases; bases outside gene matches: 4. Germline loops: CDR1 SGDLS, CDR2 YYNGEE. CDR3 DNA sequence: TGTGCCAGCAGCCCAGGACTAGCGGTAGAGACCCAGTACTTC. Residues: CASSPGLAVETQYF.

The CDR3 here is CASSKGGTKLAKNIQYF. The CDR3 coding sequence is TGTGCCAGCAGCAAAGGAGGTACGAAACTAGCCAAAAACATTCAGTACTTC. The chain recombines TRBV21-1 with TRBJ2-4; TRBD2, the table's D call, was not compared with the DNA. TRBV21-1 is described as a pseudogene. The CDR3 spans 17 residues.

V usage is TRBV6-6 and J usage is TRBJ1-1; 10 bases are a match to TRBD1. J lost 6 bases, V lost 6 bases, and 10 bases had no gene match. Germline CDR1 MNHNY, CDR2 SVGAGI (reference sequence). This CDR3 comprises 15 residues. CDR3 sequence reads: CASSQRQGAFAEAFF. CDR3 nucleotides: TGTGCCAGCAGCCAGAGACAGGGGGCATTCGCTGAAGCTTTCTTT.

This clone has a handful of counts. The chain links TRBV5-4 to TRBJ1-1; D is possibly TRBD1 (5 bases). V lost 4 bases, J lost 1 base, and 26 bases lay in between. Germline CDR1 SGHNT, CDR2 YYREEE (reference sequence). The CDR3 has 19 residues. The CDR3, as DNA: TGTGCCAGCAGCACACCCCCTCGGGCAGGGATTGTTTGGAACACTGAAGCTTTCTTT. It encodes CASSTPPRAGIVWNTEAFF. Looking up the rest from reference TRBV5-4 and TRBJ1-1 gives the full variable domain: ETGVTQSPTHLIKTRGQQVTLRCSSQSGHNTVSWYQQALGQGPQFIFQYYREEENGRGNFPPRFSGLQFPNYSSELNVNALELDDSALYLCASSTPPRAGIVWNTEAFFGQGTRLTVV.

This clone was seen repeatedly, ten times or more. V and J are TRBV27 and TRBJ2-7, with a possible D match to TRBD1 (5 bases). Germline CDR1 MNHEY, CDR2 SMNVEV (reference sequence). Deletions cut 0 bases from V and 3 bases from J, with 15 bases between. CDR3 length equals 16 residues. The CDR3 spells CASSLSPGRVGYEQYF. The DNA of the CDR3 is TGTGCCAGCAGTTTATCCCCTGGCAGGGTGGGCTACGAGCAGTACTTC.

In its sample, this clone was seen once. The chain combines TRBV7-8 with TRBJ1-3, with TRBD1 matching over 7 bases. CDR1 and CDR2 from the germline V gene are SGHVS and FQNEAQ. Trimming cost V 0 bases and J 3 bases; bases outside gene matches: 2. This CDR3 is 15 amino acids long. CDR3 sequence (DNA): TGTGCCAGCAGCTTAGCGAACAGGGGTGGAAACACCATATATTTT. Translating gives CASSLANRGGNTIYF.

This clone was counted a few times. The V call is TRBV30, the J call TRBJ2-1, with TRBD2 identical over 12 bases. This CDR3 has 15 amino acids. Germline CDR1 GTSNPN, CDR2 SVGIG (reference sequence). The V and J ends lost 5 bases and 9 bases, in that order; junction bases with no gene match: 11. CDR3 sequence: CAWVPGLAGSGEQFF. In nucleotides, the CDR3 is TGTGCCTGGGTTCCAGGACTAGCGGGATCGGGTGAGCAGTTCTTC.

The chain employs TRBV2 and TRBJ1-4, with D maybe TRBD1 (6 bases). This CDR3 contains 14 residues. Germline CDR1 SNHLY, CDR2 FYNNEI. V lost 5 bases, J lost 4 bases, and 11 bases lay in between. The chain's CDR3 is CASSRTVLNEKLFF. The DNA for the CDR3 is TGTGCCAGCAGTAGGACAGTACTTAATGAAAAACTGTTTTTT.

V gene TRBV9 combines with J gene TRBJ2-2, with 10 bases identical to TRBD2. CDR3 length: 19 residues. Germline loops: CDR1 SGDLS, CDR2 YYNGEE. With 3 bases clipped from V and 1 base from J, the junction kept 12 bases outside the gene matches. The CDR3 sequence is CASSGNRLAGEGNTGELFF. In DNA, the CDR3 is TGTGCCAGCAGCGGAAATAGGCTAGCGGGAGAAGGGAACACCGGGGAGCTGTTTTTT.

This sequence joins TRBV11-1 and TRBJ2-3; D is perhaps TRBD2 (5 bases). Germline V CDR1 and CDR2: SGHAT, FQDESV (reference sequence). The V and J ends lost 2 bases and 0 bases respectively, with 9 bases between them. The CDR3 runs to 15 residues. The CDR3 is CASSLLGGSTDTQYF. The DNA for the CDR3 is TGTGCCAGCAGCTTACTGGGCGGGAGCACAGATACGCAGTATTTT.

This clone was seen just once. This chain uses TRBV7-2 with TRBJ2-5, with 11 nucleotides matching TRBD1. The CDR3 extends over 14 amino acids. Germline V lookup: CDR1 SGHTA, CDR2 FQGNSA. J was trimmed by 4 bases and V by 5 bases; bases with no gene match: 3. CDR3 region: CASSRTGGRETQYF. The CDR3 DNA is TGTGCCAGCAGCAGGACAGGGGGCAGAGAGACCCAGTACTTC.

V gene TRBV9 combines with J gene TRBJ2-3; tentative D call: TRBD2 (6 bases). The V end lost 3 bases, the J end lost 5 bases, and 19 bases lay between the germline ends. The CDR3 has 16 residues. Looked up from germline, CDR1 is SGDLS and CDR2 is YYNGEE. DNA of the CDR3: TGTGCCAGCAGCGCTTCGGGACTTGGGTTGGTAGATACGCAGTATTTT. Protein: CASSASGLGLVDTQYF.

V usage is TRBV15 and J usage is TRBJ2-4; tentatively, D is TRBD2 (7 bases). V was clipped by 0 bases and J by 7 bases, with 16 bases between them. The CDR3 extends over 16 amino acids. Germline V gene lookup returns CDR1 LNHNV and CDR2 YYDKDF (reference sequence). This chain's CDR3 is CATSREEWRGQNIQYF. CDR3 DNA sequence: TGTGCCACCAGCAGAGAGGAATGGCGGGGGCAGAACATTCAGTACTTC.

CDR3 nucleotide sequence: TGTGCCAGCAGCGTAGTGGACACCAATCAGCCCCAGCATTTT. Its translation: CASSVVDTNQPQHF. The rearrangement uses TRBV9 and TRBJ1-5, with D possibly matching TRBD1 (5 bases). The CDR3 has 14 amino acids. V gave up 0 bases and J gave up 3 bases, with 7 bases separating them. Germline CDR1 SGDLS, CDR2 YYNGEE.

This chain uses TRBV19 with TRBJ1-1; TRBD1 aligns across 7 bases. V dropped 8 bases and J dropped 1; count of bases not matched to a gene: 4. The germline V gene has CDR1 LNHDA and CDR2 SQIVND (reference sequence). This CDR3 has 13 residues. The CDR3: CASSDRANTEAFF. CDR3 DNA: TGTGCCAGTTCCGACAGGGCGAACACTGAAGCTTTCTTT.

V is TRBV30 and J is TRBJ1-4; 7 bases match TRBD1. The CDR3 length is 13 residues. CDR1 is GTSNPN, CDR2 SVGIG, per germline (reference sequence). V gave up 7 bases and J gave up 4 bases; unmatched junction bases: 6. The CDR3 DNA sequence: TGTGCCTCCCAGACAGGGTATAATGAAAAACTGTTTTTT. This sequence encodes CASQTGYNEKLFF.

The rearrangement joins TRBV7-8 to TRBJ2-7; 12 bases fit TRBD2. The germline V gene encodes CDR1 SGHVS and CDR2 FQNEAQ. CDR3 size: 15 residues. V dropped 5 bases and J dropped 2; count of bases not matched to a gene: 4. The CDR3 nucleotides read TGTGCCAGCAGCCCGACTAGCGGGAGACCCTACGAGCAGTACTTC. This sequence encodes CASSPTSGRPYEQYF. Drawing the rest from reference TRBV7-8 and TRBJ2-7, the complete variable domain is GAGVSQSPRYKVAKRGQDVALRCDPISGHVSLFWYQQALGQGPEFLTYFQNEAQLDKSGLPSDRFFAERPEGSVSTLKIQRTQQEDSAVYLCASSPTSGRPYEQYFGPGTRLTVT.